The clone carrying this TCR beta chain was recorded only once. The CDR3 loop spans 15 amino acids. Germline trimming cut 4 bases from V and 4 bases from J; bases unmatched to any gene: 4. Germline V gene data show CDR1 as LGHDT and CDR2 as YNNKEL (reference sequence). Per the original data handling: Amplified reference gene primers provided the basis for estimating nucleated cell counts. Profiled with immunoSEQ multiplex PCR; TCRdb holds only in-frame clones, not every one. D and trimming were read from the DNA, whereas the V and J calls and clone size are those reported in that table. In the table there are about 180,000 clones, over 80% of which are singletons. This entry comes from a study of blood T cell repertoires in COVID-19. Overall study: Some COVID-19 samples were acute and others convalescent; all came from the United States, Italy and Spain. PBMCs, B-cell-depleted T cells, or T cells provided the cDNA or gDNA that made up the material.

V and J are TRBV3-1 (or the pseudogene TRBV3-2) and TRBJ2-3; 11 bases match TRBD2. The sequence came from a woman between 45 and 65 years old with acute or convalescent COVID-19. Input material: peripheral blood. CDR3 sequence reads: CASSLSGGAADTQYF. CDR3 nucleotides: TGTGCCAGCAGCCTTAGCGGGGGGGCCGCAGATACGCAGTATTTT.